The 23 T cell receptor beta chains below all came from one sample that was sequenced in a study of human T cells and chemical hapten exposure. TCRdb re-called the RACE reads through MiXCR, storing one row per CDR3 protein. In the table there are 300,000 to 450,000 distinct CDR3 sequences, 5% to 6.5% of which are singletons. The time point denotes: pre-sensitization, week 0. The treatment denotes: therapeutic diphenylcyclopropenone sensitization with weekly scalp DPC. Sequencing was performed on whole blood, taken in connection with sensitization to the hapten diphenylcyclopropenone (DPC). These receptors were obtained from a woman between 18 and 30 years old with alopecia areata. Some clones in this sample may be carry-over from other donors' samples.

This clonotype has more than one count but fewer than ten. This chain links TRBV6-5 with TRBJ2-2, with 7 bases lining up with TRBD1. V shed 0 bases and J 4 bases; nucleotides not matched to a gene: 14. The CDR3 is made up of 19 amino acids. Germline lookup yields CDR1 MNHEY and CDR2 SVGAGI. The CDR3 protein is CASSYSRLNYRGVTGELFF. CDR3 coding DNA: TGTGCCAGCAGTTACTCGCGTTTAAATTACAGGGGTGTCACCGGGGAGCTGTTTTTT.

This chain links TRBV10-3 with TRBJ1-1; D ambiguous. With 8 bases removed from V and 4 bases from J, the gap between germline ends came to 11 bases. Germline CDR1 is ENHRY and CDR2 is SYGVKD. The CDR3 loop spans 12 amino acids. The CDR3: CAISGWGTEAFF. In DNA, the CDR3 is TGTGCCATCTCCGGCTGGGGCACTGAAGCTTTCTTT.

V usage is TRBV5-1 and J usage is TRBJ2-3; 8 bases agree with TRBD2. Germline CDR1 is SGHRS and CDR2 is YFSETQ. J gave up 4 bases and V 7 bases, and 11 bases lay outside the gene matches. The CDR3 loop spans 15 amino acids. Here the CDR3 DNA reads TGCGCCAGCTTCTCTCCGGGACTAGGGGCAGATACGCAGTATTTT. Residues: CASFSPGLGADTQYF.

This clonotype was found a few times. The gene calls are TRBV28 and TRBJ1-2; the D gene is possibly TRBD1 (5 bases). The germline V and J ends were trimmed by 5 bases and 1 base, with 17 bases remaining between them. Germline values: CDR1 MDHEN, CDR2 SYDVKM. The CDR3 loop spans 16 amino acids. The chain's CDR3 is CASSRTTVRGNYGYTF. CDR3 bases: TGTGCCAGCAGTCGGACGACAGTAAGGGGTAACTATGGCTACACCTTC.

This clonotype occurred many times. The chain uses TRBV7-9 and TRBJ2-2; D is unclear. The CDR3 extends over 15 amino acids. Germline V gives CDR1 SEHNR, CDR2 FQNEAQ (reference sequence). V was clipped by 7 bases and J by 2 bases, with 14 bases between them. The CDR3 DNA sequence: TGTGCCAGCACCCCGCCGGAGAGCAACACCGGGGAGCTGTTTTTT. Its translation is CASTPPESNTGELFF.

This chain uses TRBV6-2 or TRBV6-3 with TRBJ1-1; 7 nucleotides line up with TRBD1. There are 14 residues in the CDR3. The junction had 11 bases not matched to a gene; V was cut back by 7 bases and J by 6 bases. Germline V gene sequence: CDR1 MNHEY, CDR2 SVGEGT. The CDR3 sequence is CASTDTGEFSEAFF. The CDR3 DNA reads TGTGCCAGCACCGATACAGGGGAATTCTCTGAAGCTTTCTTT.

The sample holds many counts of this clonotype. The chain employs TRBV18 and TRBJ1-1, with a weak D call TRBD1 (6 bases). Germline V CDR1 and CDR2: KGHSH, LQKENI. With 3 bases removed from V and 1 base from J, the gap between germline ends came to 12 bases. CDR3 length: 15 amino acids. The CDR3 coding sequence is TGTGCCAGCTCACCTTCGACAGGCCAGAACACTGAAGCTTTCTTT. Residues: CASSPSTGQNTEAFF.

This clonotype has more than one count but fewer than ten. The chain uses TRBV7-2 and TRBJ1-5, with D perhaps matching TRBD1 (5 bases). Germline CDR1 SGHTA, CDR2 FQGNSA. The CDR3 runs 15 residues. Trimming took off 1 base at V and 7 bases at J, with 14 bases between the two ends. The CDR3 DNA follows: TGTGCCAGCAGCTTAGTGGGGCAGCCGGAACAGCCCCAGCATTTT. This gives the protein CASSLVGQPEQPQHF.

This clonotype was seen a handful of times. The V gene is TRBV20-1, the J gene TRBJ1-6, with a tentative D call TRBD1 (5 bases). Trimming took 1 base from V and 9 from J, leaving 19 bases between them. The CDR3 loop spans 16 amino acids. Looked up from germline, CDR1 is DFQATT and CDR2 is SNEGSKA (reference sequence). Written as DNA, the CDR3 is TGCAGTGCTAGAGGGGACGCCCTGGGAGAGAGTTCACCCCTCCACTTT. Translating gives CSARGDALGESSPLHF.

The chain recombines TRBV3-1 with TRBJ2-7; no firm D call. This CDR3 comprises 14 residues. V dropped 2 bases and J dropped 2 bases, with 10 bases sitting between them. Looked up from germline, CDR1 is LGHDT and CDR2 is YNNKEL (reference sequence). CDR3 DNA: TGTGCCAGCAGCCAAACCCGGACGGCCTACGAGCAGTACTTC. Translated, it gives CASSQTRTAYEQYF.

The rearrangement links TRBV10-3 to TRBJ1-1; the match to TRBD1 covers 10 bases. The length of the CDR3 is 15 residues. Germline V gene lookup returns CDR1 ENHRY and CDR2 SYGVKD. V was clipped by 6 bases and J by 0 bases; unmatched bases: 4. The CDR3 nucleotides read TGTGCCATCAGCACGGGACAGGGGTTGAACACTGAAGCTTTCTTT. Amino acids: CAISTGQGLNTEAFF.

This clonotype occurred many times. The CDR3 DNA sequence: TGCAGCGGGAGCCTCCAAGAGACCCAGTACTTC. This sequence encodes CSGSLQETQYF. The V and J genes are TRBV29-1 and TRBJ2-5; D unclear. With 7 bases removed from V and 1 base from J, the gap between germline ends came to 7 bases. CDR1 is SQVTM and CDR2 is ANQGSEA in the germline V gene. There are 11 residues in the CDR3.

This sequence joins TRBV27 and TRBJ1-1, with TRBD1 as a possible D gene (5 bases). The CDR3 is made up of 14 amino acids. Germline CDR1 reads MNHEY; CDR2 reads SMNVEV (reference sequence). V dropped 2 bases and J dropped 5 bases, with 12 bases sitting between them. CDR3 sequence: CASSLRWGGTEAFF. CDR3 bases: TGTGCCAGCAGTTTACGTTGGGGCGGTACTGAAGCTTTCTTT.

The chain is built from TRBV5-1 and TRBJ2-5; 7 positions match TRBD2. CDR3 length equals 14 residues. The J segment lost 5 bases and the V segment lost 4 bases, leaving 8 bases of the junction unmatched. From germline, CDR1 is SGHRS and CDR2 YFSETQ. The CDR3: CASSRTSARETQYF. DNA for the CDR3: TGCGCCAGCAGCCGAACTAGCGCCCGGGAGACCCAGTACTTC.

This clonotype occurred a few times. The chain combines TRBV4-2 with TRBJ2-1, with D unresolved. Per the germline V gene, CDR1 is LGHNA and CDR2 is YNFKEQ. The CDR3 spans 15 residues. V shed 0 bases and J shed 5 bases, with 11 bases lying between them. In DNA, the CDR3 is TGTGCCAGCAGCCAAGATTGGGCTGTGGACAATGAGCAGTTCTTC. This gives the protein CASSQDWAVDNEQFF.

This clonotype was observed a few times. The rearrangement joins TRBV20-1 to TRBJ1-6; D is unresolved. The CDR3 has 13 amino acids. Germline values: CDR1 DFQATT, CDR2 SNEGSKA (reference sequence). V lost 5 bases and J lost 10, with 15 bases in between. The CDR3 protein is CSALSMVGSPLHF. CDR3 sequence (DNA): TGCAGTGCTCTTTCAATGGTTGGGTCACCCCTCCACTTT.

This clonotype was seen many times. J is TRBJ2-7 and V is TRBV15; no clear D gene. Trimming stripped 0 bases from V and 6 bases from J, with 9 bases between. The CDR3 is 13 amino acids. Germline V lookup: CDR1 LNHNV, CDR2 YYDKDF (reference sequence). The chain's CDR3 is CATSRDPLGEQYF. In nucleotides, the CDR3 is TGTGCCACCAGCAGAGATCCACTGGGCGAGCAGTACTTC.

Ten or more counts support this clonotype. The chain employs TRBV6-5 and TRBJ1-1; D gene uncertain. The V gene lost 8 bases and the J gene lost 10 bases, with 20 bases spanning the gap. Germline loops: CDR1 MNHEY, CDR2 SVGAGI. The CDR3 totals 13 residues. CDR3 loop: CASGDTRIEGAFF. CDR3 bases: TGTGCCAGCGGTGACACGAGGATTGAGGGAGCTTTCTTT.

The chain joins TRBV20-1 to TRBJ1-1, with TRBD1 matching over 7 bases. The germline V gene encodes CDR1 DFQATT and CDR2 SNEGSKA (reference sequence). The CDR3 is 12 residues long. J lost 7 bases, V lost 3 bases, and 5 bases had no gene match. CDR3 sequence reads: CSARGQPGEAFF. CDR3 DNA sequence: TGCAGTGCTAGGGGACAGCCGGGTGAAGCTTTCTTT.

This clonotype was seen repeatedly, ten times or more. The CDR3 sequence: CASSTQRQGLNYGYTF. CDR3 in DNA: TGTGCCAGCAGTACTCAACGACAGGGTCTTAACTATGGCTACACCTTC. This chain connects TRBV12-3 or TRBV12-4 to TRBJ1-2; the match to TRBD1 covers 7 bases. V was pared by 5 bases and J by 1 base, with 10 bases of the junction left unmatched. The CDR3 is 16 residues long.

This clonotype was recorded many times. The rearrangement links TRBV5-6 to TRBJ2-7; D is unclear. The V and J ends lost 0 bases and 2 bases respectively, with 6 bases between them. The CDR3 is 13 residues long. In germline, CDR1 is SGHDT, CDR2 YYEEEE. The CDR3 protein is CASSLGRAYEQYF. CDR3 nucleotide sequence: TGTGCCAGCAGCTTGGGAAGAGCCTACGAGCAGTACTTC.

This clonotype was counted between two and nine times. The chain is built from TRBV15 and TRBJ1-5, with TRBD1 matching over 7 bases. Unmatched junction bases numbered 12, after V lost 8 bases and J lost 2 bases. The germline gives CDR1 LNHNV, CDR2 YYDKDF (reference sequence). The CDR3 extends over 16 amino acids. CDR3 in amino acids: CATGRGGWPGNQPQHF. DNA of the CDR3: TGTGCCACCGGGCGAGGGGGCTGGCCAGGCAATCAGCCCCAGCATTTT. The variable domain in full, completed from reference TRBV15 and TRBJ1-5, reads DAMVIQNPRYQVTQFGKPVTLSCSQTLNHNVMYWYQQKSSQAPKLLFHYYDKDFNNEADTPDNFQSRRPNTSFCFLDIRSPGLGDTAMYLCATGRGGWPGNQPQHFGDGTRLSIL.

Worth noting for this clonotype: A much larger clone sits a single nucleotide away, making a read error possible. The V and J genes are TRBV6-2 or TRBV6-3 and TRBJ1-1, with D possibly TRBD1 on 6 matching bases. V lost 6 bases and J lost 0, with 17 bases in between. Germline CDR1 and CDR2: MNHEY and SVGEGT. This CDR3 comprises 16 residues. This CDR3 is CASRYSKDSLNTEAFF. Here the CDR3 DNA reads TGTGCCAGCAGATATAGCAAGGACAGCCTGAACACTGAAGCTTTCTTT.